This T cell receptor beta chain stems from a study of blood T cell repertoires in COVID-19. About the study: The United States, Italy and Spain provided the acute and convalescent COVID-19 samples. Sources were T cells, B-cell-depleted T cells, or PBMCs; the material itself was cDNA or gDNA.

Clones were read by immunoSEQ multiplex PCR, and TCRdb kept only the in-frame ones, dropping some. The sample lists 71,000 or so clones, more than 75% occurring once. This CDR3 is 15 amino acids long. With 3 bases clipped from V and 3 bases from J, the junction kept 3 bases outside the gene matches. CDR1 is SGHNT and CDR2 is YYREEE in the germline V gene (reference sequence). This clonotype was sampled from a man in his fifties or sixties with active COVID-19. Sequenced sample: peripheral blood. This chain joins TRBV5-4 and TRBJ2-1, with 10 bases lining up with TRBD1. CDR3 amino acids: CASSSRDRGYNEQFF. For the CDR3, the DNA is TGTGCCAGCAGCTCTCGGGACAGGGGCTACAATGAGCAGTTCTTC.